A single sample gave rise to the 21 T cell receptor beta chains below, sequenced in a study of blood T cell repertoires in COVID-19. Produced via immunoSEQ multiplex PCR; TCRdb's table is partial and in-frame only. This sample yields 100,000 to 150,000 clones, of which roughly 90% are seen a single time; 4% to 5% belongs to the top ten. The sequencing input was peripheral blood. These receptors all come from a man in his fifties or sixties with COVID-19, enrolled during active disease.

The chain joins TRBV21-1 to TRBJ1-1. TRBV21-1 is shown as a pseudogene. The CDR3 contains 16 residues. CDR3 sequence reads: CASSKVRDSVRTEAFF. The CDR3 bases are TGTGCCAGCAGCAAAGTCCGGGACTCGGTTAGGACTGAAGCTTTCTTT.

This chain uses TRBV24-1 with TRBJ2-1; 8 bases line up with TRBD1. The CDR3 extends over 14 amino acids. From germline, CDR1 is KGHDR and CDR2 SFDVKD. V was clipped by 9 bases and J by 5 bases; unmatched bases: 8. Here the CDR3 DNA reads TGTGCCACCGCAAACAGGGGGTCCCACAATGAGCAGTTCTTC. This codes for CATANRGSHNEQFF.

The chain carries TRBV5-6 and TRBJ1-4; 12 bases are shared with TRBD1. J lost 3 bases, V lost 0 bases, and 6 bases had no gene match. Germline V lookup: CDR1 SGHDT, CDR2 YYEEEE. CDR3 length equals 18 residues. The CDR3 DNA sequence: TGTGCCAGCAGCTTGGCCCGGGACAGGGGGCTGGCTAATGAAAAACTGTTTTTT. Protein sequence: CASSLARDRGLANEKLFF.

This rearrangement joins TRBV28 to TRBJ2-7; 7 positions match TRBD2. With 7 bases clipped from V and 10 bases from J, the junction kept 7 bases outside the gene matches. CDR3 length equals 11 residues. In germline, CDR1 is MDHEN, CDR2 SYDVKM. Here the CDR3 DNA reads TGTGCCAGCAACGCTAGCGGAAGACAGTACTTC. Its protein product is CASNASGRQYF.

The chain carries TRBV3-1 (or the pseudogene TRBV3-2) and TRBJ1-4, with no clear D. The V end lost 4 bases, the J end lost 1 base, and 13 bases lay between the germline ends. The germline V gene encodes CDR1 LGHDT and CDR2 YNNKEL (reference sequence). CDR3 size: 16 residues. The CDR3 DNA follows: TGTGCCAGCAGCCTCAAGGTGGGAGGAACTAATGAAAAACTGTTTTTT. Translation: CASSLKVGGTNEKLFF.

The V gene is TRBV20-1, the J gene TRBJ1-2; D is undetermined. V gave up 4 bases and J gave up 8 bases, with 11 bases separating them. The germline V gene encodes CDR1 DFQATT and CDR2 SNEGSKA (reference sequence). This CDR3 is built from 11 residues. CDR3 amino acids: CSATEREGYTF. The CDR3 nucleotides read TGCAGTGCTACAGAACGGGAGGGCTACACCTTC.

V usage is TRBV5-1 and J usage is TRBJ2-4; 8 bases match TRBD1. The CDR3 totals 15 residues. Germline CDR1 reads SGHRS; CDR2 reads YFSETQ. The junction had 9 bases not matched to a gene; V was cut back by 4 bases and J by 6 bases. The CDR3 coding sequence is TGCGCCAGCAGCGAACAGGGGGACGGGGGAAACATTCAGTACTTC. Translated, it gives CASSEQGDGGNIQYF.

This sequence joins TRBV7-9 and TRBJ2-3; weak D call: TRBD1 (7 bases). The CDR3 runs to 15 residues. The germline V and J ends were trimmed by 5 bases and 2 bases, with 14 bases remaining between them. CDR1 and CDR2 (germline): SEHNR, FQNEAQ (reference sequence). CDR3 sequence (DNA): TGTGCCAGCAGCCCGACAGGGAGGTCCACAGATACGCAGTATTTT. It yields the protein CASSPTGRSTDTQYF.

The chain uses TRBV24-1 and TRBJ2-6; a possible D gene is TRBD1 (5 bases). There are 16 residues in the CDR3. Trimming took off 5 bases at V and 0 bases at J, with 10 bases between the two ends. Germline CDR1 KGHDR, CDR2 SFDVKD. The CDR3 sequence is CATSGSRASGANVLTF. CDR3 nucleotides: TGTGCCACCAGTGGAAGCAGGGCCTCTGGGGCCAACGTCCTGACTTTC.

The CDR3 region is CASSPRGSPLHF. In nucleotides, the CDR3 is TGTGCCAGCAGCCCCAGGGGGTCACCCCTCCACTTT. The rearrangement uses TRBV11-2 and TRBJ1-6, with 7 bases fitting TRBD1. Germline V CDR1 and CDR2: SGHAT, FQNNGV. V was pared by 5 bases and J by 10 bases, with 2 bases of the junction left unmatched. The CDR3 is made up of 12 amino acids.

The rearrangement joins TRBV2 to TRBJ2-3; 11 nucleotides match TRBD1. V was clipped by 6 bases and J by 3 bases; unmatched bases: 2. CDR3 length: 14 amino acids. Per the germline V gene, CDR1 is SNHLY and CDR2 is FYNNEI. The CDR3 coding sequence is TGTGCCAGCAGCGGACAGGGGGCAACAGATACGCAGTATTTT. Residues: CASSGQGATDTQYF.

The genes are TRBV12-5 and TRBJ2-4, with D maybe TRBD1 (5 bases). CDR1 is LGHNT and CDR2 is FRNRAP in the germline V gene. Trimming shortened V by 2 bases and J by 3 bases, and 14 bases separated the two germline ends. This CDR3 spans 16 amino acids. The CDR3 DNA follows: TGTGCTAGTGGTTTGAACGCAGGGTTCGGCAAAAACATTCAGTACTTC. The encoded protein is CASGLNAGFGKNIQYF.

The chain joins TRBV11-2 to TRBJ1-2; possibly TRBD1 for D (6 bases). CDR3 length equals 15 residues. Trimming took 4 bases from V and 8 from J, leaving 20 bases between them. Germline V lookup: CDR1 SGHAT, CDR2 FQNNGV. CDR3 in DNA: TGTGCCAGCAGCTCACAAACCACAGGGTATAGCGGCTACACCTTC. Protein: CASSSQTTGYSGYTF.

The chain carries TRBV19 and TRBJ1-5; 7 nucleotides match TRBD1. Trimming removed 7 bases from V and 6 bases from J; junction bases left unmatched: 9. Germline values: CDR1 LNHDA, CDR2 SQIVND (reference sequence). This CDR3 has 14 amino acids. This chain's CDR3 is CASINRGGGQPQHF. The CDR3, as DNA: TGTGCCAGTATCAACAGGGGCGGAGGTCAGCCCCAGCATTTT.

This chain connects TRBV27 to TRBJ1-5; no definite D call. V shed 8 bases and J shed 3 bases, with 14 bases lying between them. The CDR3 loop spans 14 amino acids. Germline values: CDR1 MNHEY, CDR2 SMNVEV (reference sequence). The CDR3 coding sequence is TGTGCCAGCGCTTACGGCGGAAACAATCAGCCCCAGCATTTT. This codes for CASAYGGNNQPQHF.

The chain uses TRBV28 and TRBJ1-5, with 10 bases that match TRBD1. Germline assignment: CDR1 MDHEN and CDR2 SYDVKM. J gave up 6 bases and V 7 bases, and 6 bases lay outside the gene matches. The CDR3 runs 14 residues. The DNA for the CDR3 is TGTGCCAGCAAAACCCGGACAGGGGGTCAGCCCCAGCATTTT. Amino acids: CASKTRTGGQPQHF. The full variable domain, completed using reference TRBV28 and TRBJ1-5, is DVKVTQSSRYLVKRTGEKVFLECVQDMDHENMFWYRQDPGLGLRLIYFSYDVKMKEKGDIPEGYSVSREKKERFSLILESASTNQTSMYLCASKTRTGGQPQHFGDGTRLSIL.

The table lists this clone with a count of one. The chain recombines TRBV3-1 (or the pseudogene TRBV3-2) with TRBJ1-1; D is unresolved. The V end lost 7 bases, the J end lost 4 bases, and 13 bases lay between the germline ends. This CDR3 is built from 13 residues. Germline CDR1 reads LGHDT; CDR2 reads YNNKEL (reference sequence). CDR3 bases: TGTGCCAGCACCTTGGGGAGTCTCACTGAAGCTTTCTTT. Translated, it gives CASTLGSLTEAFF.

Only one count was recorded for this clone. The chain joins TRBV11-2 to TRBJ1-1, with D hard to call. Germline assignment: CDR1 SGHAT and CDR2 FQNNGV. V was trimmed by 2 bases and J by 9 bases, leaving 10 bases between them. The CDR3 is made up of 12 amino acids. For the CDR3, the DNA is TGTGCCAGCAGCTTATCTCCAGTGAAAGCTTTCTTT. This translates into CASSLSPVKAFF.

The rearrangement uses TRBV5-5 and TRBJ1-1; the D gene is possibly TRBD1 (5 bases). Germline V gene sequence: CDR1 SGHKS, CDR2 YYEKEE (reference sequence). The CDR3 has 13 amino acids. V was trimmed by 4 bases and J by 4 bases, leaving 11 bases between them. The CDR3 coding sequence is TGTGCCAGCAGCCCCAGGGAAGTCACTGAAGCTTTCTTT. Translating gives CASSPREVTEAFF.

With respect to this clone: A read error may produce the germline difference seen at one junction end. The chain has TRBV5-1 and TRBJ2-7; 7 positions agree with TRBD1. Germline V gene sequence: CDR1 SGHRS, CDR2 YFSETQ. The CDR3 is 14 residues long. CDR3: CASSLDRPGGEQYF. CDR3 sequence (DNA): TGCGCCAGCAGTTTGGACAGGCCAGGGGGTGAGCAGTACTTC.

The CDR3 sequence is CASSYSSSASSYEQYF. The CDR3 region has the DNA TGTGCCAGCAGTTACTCGAGTAGCGCCAGCTCCTACGAGCAGTACTTC. This sequence joins TRBV6-2 or TRBV6-3 and TRBJ2-7; D perhaps matches TRBD2 (5 bases). The germline V gene has CDR1 MNHEY and CDR2 SVGEGT. The CDR3 has 16 amino acids. Trimming cost V 0 bases and J 0 bases, with 12 bases left between them.